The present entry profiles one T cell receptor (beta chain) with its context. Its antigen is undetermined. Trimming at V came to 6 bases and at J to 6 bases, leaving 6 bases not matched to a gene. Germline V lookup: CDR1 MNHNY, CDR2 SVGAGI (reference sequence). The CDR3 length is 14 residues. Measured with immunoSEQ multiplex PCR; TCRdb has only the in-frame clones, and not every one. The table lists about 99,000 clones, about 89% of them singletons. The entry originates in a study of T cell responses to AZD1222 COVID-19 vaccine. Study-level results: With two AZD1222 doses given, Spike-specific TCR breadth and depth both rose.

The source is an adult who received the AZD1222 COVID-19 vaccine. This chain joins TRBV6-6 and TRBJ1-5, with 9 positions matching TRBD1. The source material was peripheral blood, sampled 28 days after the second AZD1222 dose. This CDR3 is CASRYRGRGQPQHF. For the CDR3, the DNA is TGTGCCAGCAGGTACAGGGGGCGAGGTCAGCCCCAGCATTTT.